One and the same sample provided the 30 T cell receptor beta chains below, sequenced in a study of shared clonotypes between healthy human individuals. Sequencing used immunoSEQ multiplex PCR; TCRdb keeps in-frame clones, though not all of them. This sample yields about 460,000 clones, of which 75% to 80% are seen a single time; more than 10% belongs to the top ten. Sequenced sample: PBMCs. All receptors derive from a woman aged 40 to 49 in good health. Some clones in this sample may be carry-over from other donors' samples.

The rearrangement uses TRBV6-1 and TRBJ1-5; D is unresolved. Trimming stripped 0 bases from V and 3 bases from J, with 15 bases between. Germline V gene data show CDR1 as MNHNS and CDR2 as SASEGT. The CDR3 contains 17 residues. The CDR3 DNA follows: TGTGCCAGCAGTGAAGCGAGGCGGTCACGCTACAATCAGCCCCAGCATTTT. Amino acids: CASSEARRSRYNQPQHF.

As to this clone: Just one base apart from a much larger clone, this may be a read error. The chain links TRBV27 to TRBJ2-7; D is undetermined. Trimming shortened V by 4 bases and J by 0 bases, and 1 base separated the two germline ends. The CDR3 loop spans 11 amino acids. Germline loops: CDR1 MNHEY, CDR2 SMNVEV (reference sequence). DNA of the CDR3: TGTGCCAGCAGTTACTCCTACGAGCAGTACTTC. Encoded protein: CASSYSYEQYF.

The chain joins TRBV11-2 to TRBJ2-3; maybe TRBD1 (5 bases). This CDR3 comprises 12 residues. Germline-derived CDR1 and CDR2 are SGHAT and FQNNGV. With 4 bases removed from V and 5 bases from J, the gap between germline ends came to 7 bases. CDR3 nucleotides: TGTGCCAGCAGCTGGGGCCGAGATACGCAGTATTTT. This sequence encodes CASSWGRDTQYF.

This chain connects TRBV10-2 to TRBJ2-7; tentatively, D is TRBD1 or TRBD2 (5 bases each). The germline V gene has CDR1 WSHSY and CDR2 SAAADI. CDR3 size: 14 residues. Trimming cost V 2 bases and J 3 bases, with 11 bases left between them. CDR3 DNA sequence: TGCGCCAGCAGTGAGGCCGGGGCTGGCTACGAGCAGTACTTC. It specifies CASSEAGAGYEQYF.

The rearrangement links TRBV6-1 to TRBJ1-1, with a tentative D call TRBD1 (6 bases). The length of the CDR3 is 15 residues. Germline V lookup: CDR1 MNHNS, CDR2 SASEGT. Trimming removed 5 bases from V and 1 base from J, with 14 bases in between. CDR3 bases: TGTGCCAGCAGTCCCCAGCCGGGGGCGAACACTGAAGCTTTCTTT. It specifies CASSPQPGANTEAFF.

This CDR3 is CASSSTATNYGYTF. CDR3 nucleotides: TGTGCCAGCAGCTCAACAGCAACTAACTATGGCTACACCTTC. J is TRBJ1-2 and V is TRBV7-2, with D uncertain. The CDR3 extends over 14 amino acids. V lost 4 bases to trimming and J lost 0 bases, with 9 bases between them. Germline values: CDR1 SGHTA, CDR2 FQGNSA.

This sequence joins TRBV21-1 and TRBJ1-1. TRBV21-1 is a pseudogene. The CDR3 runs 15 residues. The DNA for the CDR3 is TGTGCCAGCAGCAAAGGAGGCCTATTGAACACTGAAGCTTTCTTT. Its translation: CASSKGGLLNTEAFF.

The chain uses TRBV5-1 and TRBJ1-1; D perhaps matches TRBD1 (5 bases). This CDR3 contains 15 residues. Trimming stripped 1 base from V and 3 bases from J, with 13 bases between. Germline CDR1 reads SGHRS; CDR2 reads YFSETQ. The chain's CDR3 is CASSLWSGRHTEAFF. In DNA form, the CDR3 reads TGCGCCAGCAGCTTGTGGTCAGGGAGGCACACTGAAGCTTTCTTT.

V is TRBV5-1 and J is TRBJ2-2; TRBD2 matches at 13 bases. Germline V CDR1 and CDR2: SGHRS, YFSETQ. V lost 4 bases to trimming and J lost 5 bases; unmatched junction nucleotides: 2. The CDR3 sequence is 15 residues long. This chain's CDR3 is CASSAGLAGTGELFF. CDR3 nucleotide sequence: TGCGCCAGCAGCGCGGGACTAGCGGGGACCGGGGAGCTGTTTTTT.

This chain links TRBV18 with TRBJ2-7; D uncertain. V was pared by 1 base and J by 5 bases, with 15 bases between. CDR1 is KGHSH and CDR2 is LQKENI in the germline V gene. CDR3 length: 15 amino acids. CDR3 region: CASSPRDHRANEQYF. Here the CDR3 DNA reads TGTGCCAGCTCACCACGAGATCACCGCGCCAACGAGCAGTACTTC. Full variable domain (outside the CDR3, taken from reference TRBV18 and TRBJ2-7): NAGVMQNPRHLVRRRGQEARLRCSPMKGHSHVYWYRQLPEEGLKFMVYLQKENIIDESGMPKERFSAEFPKEGPSILRIQQVVRGDSAAYFCASSPRDHRANEQYFGPGTRLTVT.

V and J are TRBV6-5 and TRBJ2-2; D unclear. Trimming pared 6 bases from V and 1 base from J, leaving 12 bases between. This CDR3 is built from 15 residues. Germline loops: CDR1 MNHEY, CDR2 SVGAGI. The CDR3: CASSRTTGNTGELFF. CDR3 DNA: TGTGCCAGCAGCAGAACGACGGGGAACACCGGGGAGCTGTTTTTT.

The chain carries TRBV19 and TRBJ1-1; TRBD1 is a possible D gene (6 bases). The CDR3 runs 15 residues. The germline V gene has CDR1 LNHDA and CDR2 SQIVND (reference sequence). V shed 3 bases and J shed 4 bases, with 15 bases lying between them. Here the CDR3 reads CASSIGPGVGTEAFF. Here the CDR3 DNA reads TGTGCCAGTAGTATCGGACCAGGGGTGGGCACTGAAGCTTTCTTT.

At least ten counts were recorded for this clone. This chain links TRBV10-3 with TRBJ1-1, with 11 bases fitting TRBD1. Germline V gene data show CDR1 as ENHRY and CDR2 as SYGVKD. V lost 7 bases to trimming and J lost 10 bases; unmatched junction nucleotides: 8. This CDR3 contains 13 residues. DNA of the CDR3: TGTGCCATCACCAGGGACAGGGGGGAAGCAGCTTTCTTT. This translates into CAITRDRGEAAFF.

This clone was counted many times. This CDR3 is CASSAGLRYEQYF. CDR3 DNA: TGTGCCAGCAGCGCGGGACTACGGTACGAGCAGTACTTC. J is TRBJ2-7 and V is TRBV5-6; 7 bases fit TRBD2. The CDR3 has 13 amino acids. CDR1 and CDR2 (germline): SGHDT, YYEEEE. V was pared by 4 bases and J by 4 bases, with 5 bases of the junction left unmatched.

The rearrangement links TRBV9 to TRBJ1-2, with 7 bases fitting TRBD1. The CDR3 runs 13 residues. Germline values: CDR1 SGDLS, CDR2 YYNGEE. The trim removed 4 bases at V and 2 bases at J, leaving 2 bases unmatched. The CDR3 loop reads CASSSGGNYGYTF. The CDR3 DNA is TGTGCCAGCAGCTCAGGGGGGAACTATGGCTACACCTTC.

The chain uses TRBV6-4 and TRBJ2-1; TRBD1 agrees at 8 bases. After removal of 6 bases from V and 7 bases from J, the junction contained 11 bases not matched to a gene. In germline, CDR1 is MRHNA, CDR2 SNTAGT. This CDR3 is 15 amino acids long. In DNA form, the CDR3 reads TGTGCCAGCAGCCTCCAGGGGGCCGGTGGGAATGAGCAGTTCTTC. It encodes CASSLQGAGGNEQFF.

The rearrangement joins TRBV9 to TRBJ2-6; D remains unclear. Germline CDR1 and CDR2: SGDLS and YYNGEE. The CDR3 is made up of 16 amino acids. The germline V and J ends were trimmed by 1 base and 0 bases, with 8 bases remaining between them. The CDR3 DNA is TGTGCCAGCAGCGTAACTGGAGCCTCTGGGGCCAACGTCCTGACTTTC. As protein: CASSVTGASGANVLTF.

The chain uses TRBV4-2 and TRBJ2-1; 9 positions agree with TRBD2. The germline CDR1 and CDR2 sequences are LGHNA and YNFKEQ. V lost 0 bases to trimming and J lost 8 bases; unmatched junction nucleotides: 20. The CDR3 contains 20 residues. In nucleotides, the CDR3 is TGTGCCAGCAGCCAAGATTACGCTAGCGGGATCGAGCCCCAATCTCATGAGCAGTTCTTC. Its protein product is CASSQDYASGIEPQSHEQFF.

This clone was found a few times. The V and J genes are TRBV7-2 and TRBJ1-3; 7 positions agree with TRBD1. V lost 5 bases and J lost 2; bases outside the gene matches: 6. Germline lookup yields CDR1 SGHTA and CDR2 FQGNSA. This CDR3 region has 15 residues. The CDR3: CASSPATGPGNTIYF. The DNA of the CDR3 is TGTGCCAGCAGCCCCGCGACAGGGCCTGGAAACACCATATATTTT.

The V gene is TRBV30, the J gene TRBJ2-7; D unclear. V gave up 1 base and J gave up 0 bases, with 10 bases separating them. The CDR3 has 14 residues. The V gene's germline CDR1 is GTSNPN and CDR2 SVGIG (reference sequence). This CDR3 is CAWSEVVPSYEQYF. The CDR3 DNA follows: TGTGCCTGGAGTGAGGTGGTACCCTCCTACGAGCAGTACTTC.

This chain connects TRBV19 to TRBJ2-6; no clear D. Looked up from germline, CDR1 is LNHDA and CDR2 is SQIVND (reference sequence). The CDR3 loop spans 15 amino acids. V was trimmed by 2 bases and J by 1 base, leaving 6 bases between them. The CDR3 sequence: CASSISASGANVLTF. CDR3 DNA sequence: TGTGCCAGTAGTATATCAGCATCTGGGGCCAACGTCCTGACTTTC.

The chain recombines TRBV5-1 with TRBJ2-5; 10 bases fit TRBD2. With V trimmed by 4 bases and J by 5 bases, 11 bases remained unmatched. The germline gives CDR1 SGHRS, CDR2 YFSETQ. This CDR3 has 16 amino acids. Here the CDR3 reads CASSPTLAGDPETQYF. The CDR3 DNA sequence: TGCGCCAGCAGCCCGACCCTAGCGGGAGATCCGGAGACCCAGTACTTC.

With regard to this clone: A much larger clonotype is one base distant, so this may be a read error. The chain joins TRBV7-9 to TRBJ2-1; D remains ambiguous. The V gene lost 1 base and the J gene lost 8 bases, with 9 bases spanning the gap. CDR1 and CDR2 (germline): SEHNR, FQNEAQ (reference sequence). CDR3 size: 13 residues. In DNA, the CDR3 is TGTGCCAGCAGCTTAGGGACGAGGTATGAGCAGTTCTTC. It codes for CASSLGTRYEQFF.

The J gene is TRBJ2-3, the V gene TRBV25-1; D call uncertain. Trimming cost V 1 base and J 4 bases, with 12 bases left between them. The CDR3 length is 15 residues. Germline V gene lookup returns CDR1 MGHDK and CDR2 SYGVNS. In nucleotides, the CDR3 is TGTGCCAGCAGTGAATTGGTCGTTAGTCCAGATACGCAGTATTTT. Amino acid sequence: CASSELVVSPDTQYF. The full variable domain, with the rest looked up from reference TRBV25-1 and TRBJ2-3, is EADIYQTPRYLVIGTGKKITLECSQTMGHDKMYWYQQDPGMELHLIHYSYGVNSTEKGDLSSESTVSRIRTEHFPLTLESARPSHTSQYLCASSELVVSPDTQYFGPGTRLTVL.

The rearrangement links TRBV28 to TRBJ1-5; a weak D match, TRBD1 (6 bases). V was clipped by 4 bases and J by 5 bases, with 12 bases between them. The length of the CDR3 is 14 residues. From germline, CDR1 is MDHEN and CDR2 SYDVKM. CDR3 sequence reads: CASSSDSRDQPQHF. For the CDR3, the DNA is TGTGCCAGCAGTTCGGACAGCCGGGATCAGCCCCAGCATTTT.

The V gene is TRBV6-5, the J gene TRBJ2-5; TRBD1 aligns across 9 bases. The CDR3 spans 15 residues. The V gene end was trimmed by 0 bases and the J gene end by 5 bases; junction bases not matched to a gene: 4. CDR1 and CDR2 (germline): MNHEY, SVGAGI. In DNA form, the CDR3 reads TGTGCCAGCAGTTACTCGGGACAGGGCTGGGAGACCCAGTACTTC. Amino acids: CASSYSGQGWETQYF.

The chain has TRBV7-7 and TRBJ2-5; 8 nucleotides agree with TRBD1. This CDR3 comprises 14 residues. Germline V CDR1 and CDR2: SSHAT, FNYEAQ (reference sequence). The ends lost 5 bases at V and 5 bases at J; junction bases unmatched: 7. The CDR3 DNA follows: TGTGCCAGCAGCATCCAGGGGGCAGGGGAGACCCAGTACTTC. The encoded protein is CASSIQGAGETQYF. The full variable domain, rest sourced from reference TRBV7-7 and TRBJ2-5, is GAGVSQSPRYKVTKRGQDVTLRCDPISSHATLYWYQQALGQGPEFLTYFNYEAQPDKSGLPSDRFSAERPEGSISTLTIQRTEQRDSAMYRCASSIQGAGETQYFGPGTRLLVL.

CDR3 nucleotide sequence: TGTGCCAGTAGTATCCCGGGAGACCCGAGCTCCTACAATGAGCAGTTCTTC. Translating it yields CASSIPGDPSSYNEQFF. This chain links TRBV19 with TRBJ2-1; D perhaps matches TRBD2 (6 bases). Deletions cut 3 bases from V and 0 bases from J, with 15 bases between. The CDR3 is made up of 17 amino acids. The germline V gene has CDR1 LNHDA and CDR2 SQIVND (reference sequence).

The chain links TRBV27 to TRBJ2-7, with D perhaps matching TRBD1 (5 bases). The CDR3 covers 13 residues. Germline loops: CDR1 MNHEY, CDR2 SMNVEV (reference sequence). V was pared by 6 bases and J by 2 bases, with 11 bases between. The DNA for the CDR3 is TGTGCCAGCAGGGCGCAGGGCCCCTACGAGCAGTACTTC. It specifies CASRAQGPYEQYF.

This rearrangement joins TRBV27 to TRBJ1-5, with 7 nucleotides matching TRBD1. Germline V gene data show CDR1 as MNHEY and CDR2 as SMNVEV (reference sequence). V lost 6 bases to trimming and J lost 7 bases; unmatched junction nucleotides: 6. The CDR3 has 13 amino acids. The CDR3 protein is CASSWDSYQPQHF. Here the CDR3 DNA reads TGTGCCAGCAGCTGGGACAGTTACCAGCCCCAGCATTTT.